The sequence of this TCR beta chain was determined in a study of cytomegalovirus exposure and HLA in healthy donors. Study-level points and caveats: Later analysis placed DRB1 highest and HLA-C lowest in TCR association rates, which differed by HLA locus. In an earlier analysis, in 587 donors, most V segments appeared productive either ~87% or ~30% of the time. With further analysis later on, most CMV-associated TCR beta chains appeared HLA-restricted.

The PCR contained 60 Vbeta and 13 Jbeta primers. Sequencing was performed with immunoSEQ multiplex PCR; in TCRdb, only in-frame clones are kept and a portion is missing. This sample has fewer than 200,000 clones, with 75% found just once. V was clipped by 6 bases and J by 6 bases; unmatched bases: 3. CDR3 length: 12 amino acids. Per the germline V gene, CDR1 is LNHDA and CDR2 is SQIVND (reference sequence). In its sample, this clone was seen once. Its antigen remains unidentified. The sequenced material came from PBMCs. This clonotype originated in a woman aged 45 to 65 in good health and CMV-seropositive. The chain is built from TRBV19 and TRBJ1-2; 8 bases are shared with TRBD1. CDR3 DNA: TGTGCCAGTAGGGGACAGGTGGATGGCTACACCTTC. It encodes CASRGQVDGYTF.